These T cell receptor beta chains were read from a single sample in a study of OX40 agonist ivuxolimab in advanced cancers. The assay was immunoSEQ multiplex PCR, and TCRdb's table has in-frame clones only and misses some. The sample has about 59,000 clones; about 94% are singletons. The sample consisted of CD4+ or CD8+ T cells sorted from blood, taken in a trial of the OX40 agonist ivuxolimab. These receptors were obtained from an adult with an advanced solid tumor such as melanoma, head and neck, liver or kidney cancer. Each CDR3 is given with its conserved first and last residue. The order of the fields is J gene, clone size, D gene, V gene, CDR3 DNA, CDR3 protein. A D gene is named only where the DNA matches it firmly. Some rows have no size entry. The others give once, few or many, or a class for an expanded clone.

J gene: TRBJ1-1; clone size: -; D gene: -; V gene: TRBV9; CDR3 DNA: TGTGCCAGCAGCGGGGGACATTCTGGCACTGAAGCTTTCTTT; CDR3 protein: CASSGGHSGTEAFF
J gene: TRBJ2-7; clone size: once; D gene: -; V gene: TRBV27; CDR3 DNA: TGTGCCAGCAGCCCAAACTCCGTGGGATACGAGCAGTACTTC; CDR3 protein: CASSPNSVGYEQYF
J gene: TRBJ1-1; clone size: -; D gene: -; V gene: TRBV12-5; CDR3 DNA: TGTGCTAGTTACTCGACCGTGATGAACACTGAAGCTTTCTTT; CDR3 protein: CASYSTVMNTEAFF
J gene: TRBJ2-3; clone size: many; D gene: TRBD2; V gene: TRBV2; CDR3 DNA: TGTGCCAGCAGTGAAGCTGCGGCGGGGGTTTTCACAGATACGCAGTATTTT; CDR3 protein: CASSEAAAGVFTDTQYF
J gene: TRBJ2-7; clone size: -; D gene: -; V gene: TRBV7-8; CDR3 DNA: TGTGCCAGCAGCACCGGACAATCCTACGAGCAGTACTTC; CDR3 protein: CASSTGQSYEQYF
J gene: TRBJ2-7; clone size: -; D gene: -; V gene: TRBV29-1; CDR3 DNA: TGCAGCGTTATTGCCTCTTACTCCTACGAGCAGTACTTC; CDR3 protein: CSVIASYSYEQYF
J gene: TRBJ1-1; clone size: -; D gene: -; V gene: TRBV19; CDR3 DNA: TGTGCCAGTAGTATGGTCTCAGGTTTTTATAGCACTGAAGCTTTCTTT; CDR3 protein: CASSMVSGFYSTEAFF
J gene: TRBJ2-6; clone size: -; D gene: -; V gene: TRBV27; CDR3 DNA: TGTGCCAGCAGTTTATCCGTGCTCTCTGGGGCCAACGTCCTGACTTTC; CDR3 protein: CASSLSVLSGANVLTF
J gene: TRBJ1-2; clone size: -; D gene: -; V gene: TRBV21-1; CDR3 DNA: TGTGCCAGCAGCAACGGGAATATACCGAGGCAACTATACTATGGCTACACCTTC; CDR3 protein: CASSNGNIPRQLYYGYTF
J gene: TRBJ1-2; clone size: -; D gene: -; V gene: TRBV2; CDR3 DNA: TGTGCCAGCAGTGGGACAGCTGGCTACACCTTC; CDR3 protein: CASSGTAGYTF
J gene: TRBJ2-2; clone size: -; D gene: -; V gene: TRBV6-4; CDR3 DNA: TGTGCCAGCAGAAGCCCGTCCGGGGAGCTGTTTTTT; CDR3 protein: CASRSPSGELFF
J gene: TRBJ2-1; clone size: -; D gene: -; V gene: TRBV9; CDR3 DNA: TGTGCCAGCAGCGTAGGGTCGAAAAACGAGCAGTTCTTC; CDR3 protein: CASSVGSKNEQFF
J gene: TRBJ2-2; clone size: -; D gene: TRBD2; V gene: TRBV7-2; CDR3 DNA: TGTGCCAGCAGCCCATGGACTAGCGGTGACGGGGAGCTGTTTTTT; CDR3 protein: CASSPWTSGDGELFF
J gene: TRBJ1-2; clone size: -; D gene: TRBD1; V gene: TRBV11-3; CDR3 DNA: TGTGCCAGCAGCCGTAGGACAGGGACTAACTATGGCTACACCTTC; CDR3 protein: CASSRRTGTNYGYTF
J gene: TRBJ1-2; clone size: -; D gene: -; V gene: TRBV9; CDR3 DNA: TGTGTCAGCAGCATAGGCAGGGCCTATGGCTACACCTTC; CDR3 protein: CVSSIGRAYGYTF
J gene: TRBJ1-1; clone size: -; D gene: -; V gene: TRBV30; CDR3 DNA: TGTGCCTGGAGTATGGACACCGATGAAGCTTTCTTT; CDR3 protein: CAWSMDTDEAFF
J gene: TRBJ2-3; clone size: -; D gene: -; V gene: TRBV7-6; CDR3 DNA: TGTGCCAGCAGCTTAGCGGACAGACCCACAGATACGCAGTATTTT; CDR3 protein: CASSLADRPTDTQYF
J gene: TRBJ2-1; clone size: -; D gene: -; V gene: TRBV6-5; CDR3 DNA: TGTGCCAGCAAGAATAGGGACTCCTACAATGAGCAGTTCTTC; CDR3 protein: CASKNRDSYNEQFF
J gene: TRBJ1-2; clone size: -; D gene: TRBD1; V gene: TRBV27; CDR3 DNA: TGTGCCAGCAGTTTATCGGGACAGGGGGCTCTCTATGGCTACACCTTC; CDR3 protein: CASSLSGQGALYGYTF
J gene: TRBJ2-4; clone size: -; D gene: -; V gene: TRBV23-1; CDR3 DNA: TGCGCCAGCAGTCAATCGTGCCAGGGAAAGGATAAAAACATTCAGTACTTC; CDR3 protein: CASSQSCQGKDKNIQYF
J gene: TRBJ2-3; clone size: -; D gene: -; V gene: TRBV6-5; CDR3 DNA: TGTGCCAGCAGTTACTCCCGGGCCACAGATACGCAGTATTTT; CDR3 protein: CASSYSRATDTQYF
J gene: TRBJ2-7; clone size: -; D gene: TRBD2; V gene: TRBV5-6; CDR3 DNA: TGTGCCAGCAGCCCCCTAGCGGGGCCCGAGCAGTACTTC; CDR3 protein: CASSPLAGPEQYF
J gene: TRBJ2-7; clone size: -; D gene: -; V gene: TRBV7-6; CDR3 DNA: TGTGCCAGCAGCAGAACGCGGGGGCCAACCTACGAGCAGTACTTC; CDR3 protein: CASSRTRGPTYEQYF
J gene: TRBJ2-5; clone size: -; D gene: -; V gene: TRBV7-9; CDR3 DNA: TGTGCCAGCAGCGTGACAGGAGGGCAAGAGACCCAGTACTTC; CDR3 protein: CASSVTGGQETQYF
J gene: TRBJ2-3; clone size: -; D gene: -; V gene: TRBV9; CDR3 DNA: TGTGCCAGCAGCGGTGGACAGCAAGATACGCAGTATTTT; CDR3 protein: CASSGGQQDTQYF
J gene: TRBJ1-4; clone size: -; D gene: -; V gene: TRBV2; CDR3 DNA: TGTGCCAGCAGACAGGCCGAAAATGAAAAACTGTTTTTT; CDR3 protein: CASRQAENEKLFF
J gene: TRBJ2-7; clone size: -; D gene: TRBD1; V gene: TRBV7-9; CDR3 DNA: TGTGCCAGCAGCACCGACAGGGTATTTTACGAGCAGTACTTC; CDR3 protein: CASSTDRVFYEQYF
J gene: TRBJ1-1; clone size: -; D gene: -; V gene: TRBV6-5; CDR3 DNA: TGTGCCAGCAGTTACTCGCGCCCCGGGAACACTGAAGCTTTCTTT; CDR3 protein: CASSYSRPGNTEAFF
J gene: TRBJ1-1; clone size: -; D gene: -; V gene: TRBV6-6; CDR3 DNA: TGTGCCATCACCGGGACAAGTTTTGAAGCTTTCTTT; CDR3 protein: CAITGTSFEAFF
J gene: TRBJ1-4; clone size: -; D gene: TRBD1; V gene: TRBV28; CDR3 DNA: TGTGCCAGCAGTCCCCCCGGCGCAGGGGGGAATGAAAAACTGTTTTTT; CDR3 protein: CASSPPGAGGNEKLFF
J gene: TRBJ2-1; clone size: -; D gene: -; V gene: TRBV9; CDR3 DNA: TGTGCCAGCAGCGGGGATGTTGGGGTCGCCTACAATGAGCAGTTCTTC; CDR3 protein: CASSGDVGVAYNEQFF